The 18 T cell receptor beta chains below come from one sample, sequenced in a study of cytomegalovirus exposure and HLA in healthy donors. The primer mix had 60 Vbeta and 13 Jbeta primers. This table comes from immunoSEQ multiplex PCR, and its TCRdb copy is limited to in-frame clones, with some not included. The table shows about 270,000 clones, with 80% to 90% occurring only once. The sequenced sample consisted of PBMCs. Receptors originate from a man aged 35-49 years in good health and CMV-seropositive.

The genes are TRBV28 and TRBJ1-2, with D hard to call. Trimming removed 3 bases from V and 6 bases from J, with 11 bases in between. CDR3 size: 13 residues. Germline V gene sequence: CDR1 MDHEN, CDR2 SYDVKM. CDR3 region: CASSLGQADGYTF. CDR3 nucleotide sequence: TGTGCCAGCAGTTTGGGCCAGGCTGATGGCTACACCTTC.

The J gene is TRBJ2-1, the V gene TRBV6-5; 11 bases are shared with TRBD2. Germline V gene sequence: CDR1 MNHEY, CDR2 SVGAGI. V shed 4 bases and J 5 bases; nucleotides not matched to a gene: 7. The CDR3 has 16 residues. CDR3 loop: CASSSGLAGFDNEQFF. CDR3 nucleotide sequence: TGTGCCAGCAGTTCTGGACTAGCGGGCTTTGACAATGAGCAGTTCTTC.

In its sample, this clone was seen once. The CDR3 sequence is CSARGGDTQYF. CDR3 bases: TGCAGCGCCCGCGGGGGAGATACGCAGTATTTT. The chain has TRBV29-1 and TRBJ2-3; 7 bases align to TRBD2. Trimming took 7 bases from V and 5 from J; bases not matched to a gene: 3. Germline CDR1 reads SQVTM; CDR2 reads ANQGSEA. The CDR3 contains 11 residues.

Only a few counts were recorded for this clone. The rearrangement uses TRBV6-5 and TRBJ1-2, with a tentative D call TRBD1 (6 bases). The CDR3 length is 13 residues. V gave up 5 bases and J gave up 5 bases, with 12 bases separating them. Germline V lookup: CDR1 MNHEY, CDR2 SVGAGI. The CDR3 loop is CASSTDSGYGYTF. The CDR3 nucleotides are TGTGCCAGCAGTACGGACAGTGGGTATGGCTACACCTTC.

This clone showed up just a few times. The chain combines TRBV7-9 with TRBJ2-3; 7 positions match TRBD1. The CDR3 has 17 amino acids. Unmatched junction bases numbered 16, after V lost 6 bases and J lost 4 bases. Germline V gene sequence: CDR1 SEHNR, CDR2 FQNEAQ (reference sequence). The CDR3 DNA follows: TGTGCCAGCAGTGAGGCGCTCCAAAACAGGGGAGCAGATACGCAGTATTTT. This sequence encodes CASSEALQNRGADTQYF.

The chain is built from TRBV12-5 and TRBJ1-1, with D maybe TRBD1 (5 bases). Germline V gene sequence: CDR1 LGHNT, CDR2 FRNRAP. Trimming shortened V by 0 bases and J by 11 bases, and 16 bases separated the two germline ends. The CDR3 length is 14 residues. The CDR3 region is CASGLVPGGSGAFF. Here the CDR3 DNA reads TGTGCTAGTGGTTTGGTTCCCGGGGGGTCTGGGGCTTTCTTT. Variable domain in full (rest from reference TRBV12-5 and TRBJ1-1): DARVTQTPRHKVTEMGQEVTMRCQPILGHNTVFWYRQTMMQGLELLAYFRNRAPLDDSGMPKDRFSAEMPDATLATLKIQPSEPRDSAVYFCASGLVPGGSGAFFGQGTRLTVV.

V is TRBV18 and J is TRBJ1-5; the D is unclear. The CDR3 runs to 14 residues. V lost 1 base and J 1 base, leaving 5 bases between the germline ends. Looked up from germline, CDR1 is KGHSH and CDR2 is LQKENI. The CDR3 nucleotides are TGTGCCAGCTCACCACGCGAGAGCAATCAGCCCCAGCATTTT. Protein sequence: CASSPRESNQPQHF.

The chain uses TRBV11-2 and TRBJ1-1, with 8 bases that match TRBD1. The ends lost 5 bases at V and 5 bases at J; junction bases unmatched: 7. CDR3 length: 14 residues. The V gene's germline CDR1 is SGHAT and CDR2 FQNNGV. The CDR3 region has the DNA TGTGCCAGCAGCCCTTCTAACAGGGGGACTGAAGCTTTCTTT. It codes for CASSPSNRGTEAFF.

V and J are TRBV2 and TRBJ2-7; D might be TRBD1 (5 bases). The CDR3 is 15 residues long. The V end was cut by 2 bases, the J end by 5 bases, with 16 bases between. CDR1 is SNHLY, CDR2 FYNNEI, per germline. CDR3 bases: TGTGCCAGCAGTGAATCGTCAGGGAATATCCACGAGCAGTACTTC. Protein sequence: CASSESSGNIHEQYF. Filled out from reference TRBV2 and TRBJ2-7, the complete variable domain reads EPEVTQTPSHQVTQMGQEVILRCVPISNHLYFYWYRQILGQKVEFLVSFYNNEISEKSEIFDDQFSVERPDGSNFTLKIRSTKLEDSAMYFCASSESSGNIHEQYFGPGTRLTVT.

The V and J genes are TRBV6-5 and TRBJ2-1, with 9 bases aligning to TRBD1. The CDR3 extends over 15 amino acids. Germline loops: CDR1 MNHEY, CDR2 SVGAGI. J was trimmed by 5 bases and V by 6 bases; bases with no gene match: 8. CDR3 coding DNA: TGTGCCAGCAGGCCCGACAGGGGGGTTAACAATGAGCAGTTCTTC. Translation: CASRPDRGVNNEQFF.

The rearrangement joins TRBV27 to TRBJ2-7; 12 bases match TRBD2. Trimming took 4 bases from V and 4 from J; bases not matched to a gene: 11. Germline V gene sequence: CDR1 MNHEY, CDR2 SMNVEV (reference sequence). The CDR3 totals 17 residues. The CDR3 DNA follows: TGTGCCAGCAGTTCGCTCCCGACTAGCGGGAGCCGGTACGAGCAGTACTTC. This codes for CASSSLPTSGSRYEQYF.

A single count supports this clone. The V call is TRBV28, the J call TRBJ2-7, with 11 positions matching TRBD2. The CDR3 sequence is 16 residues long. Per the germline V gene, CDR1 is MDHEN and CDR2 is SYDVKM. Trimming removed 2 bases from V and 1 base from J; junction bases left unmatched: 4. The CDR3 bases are TGTGCCAGCAGTTTAGGGCTAGCGGGGGGATCCTACGAGCAGTACTTC. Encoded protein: CASSLGLAGGSYEQYF. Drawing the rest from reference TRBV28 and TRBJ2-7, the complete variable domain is DVKVTQSSRYLVKRTGEKVFLECVQDMDHENMFWYRQDPGLGLRLIYFSYDVKMKEKGDIPEGYSVSREKKERFSLILESASTNQTSMYLCASSLGLAGGSYEQYFGPGTRLTVT.

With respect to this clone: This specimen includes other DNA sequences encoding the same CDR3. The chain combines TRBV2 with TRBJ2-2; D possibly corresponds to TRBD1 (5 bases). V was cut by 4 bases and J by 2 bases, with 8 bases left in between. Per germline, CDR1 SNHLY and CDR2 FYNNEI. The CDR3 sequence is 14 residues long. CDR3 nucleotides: TGTGCCAGCAGTGGGCAGGGTAACACCGGGGAGCTGTTTTTT. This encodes CASSGQGNTGELFF.

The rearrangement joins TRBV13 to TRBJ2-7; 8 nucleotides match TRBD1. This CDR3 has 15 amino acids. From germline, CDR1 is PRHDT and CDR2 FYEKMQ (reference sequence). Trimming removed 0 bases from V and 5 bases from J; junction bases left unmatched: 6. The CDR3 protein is CASSLGTGGFNEQYF. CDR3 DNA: TGTGCCAGCAGCTTAGGAACAGGGGGTTTCAACGAGCAGTACTTC.

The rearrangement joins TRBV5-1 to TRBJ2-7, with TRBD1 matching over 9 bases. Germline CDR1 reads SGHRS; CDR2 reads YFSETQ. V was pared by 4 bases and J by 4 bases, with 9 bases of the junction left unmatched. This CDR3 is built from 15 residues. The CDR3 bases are TGCGCCAGCAGCCCAGGGACAGGGACTCCTTACGAGCAGTACTTC. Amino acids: CASSPGTGTPYEQYF.

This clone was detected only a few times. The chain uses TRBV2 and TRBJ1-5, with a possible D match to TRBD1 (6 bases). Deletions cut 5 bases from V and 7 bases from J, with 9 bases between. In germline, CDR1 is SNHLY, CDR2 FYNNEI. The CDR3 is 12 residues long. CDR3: CASSRTAQPQHF. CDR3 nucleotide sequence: TGTGCCAGCAGTCGGACAGCCCAGCCCCAGCATTTT. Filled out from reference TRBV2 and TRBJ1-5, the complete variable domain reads EPEVTQTPSHQVTQMGQEVILRCVPISNHLYFYWYRQILGQKVEFLVSFYNNEISEKSEIFDDQFSVERPDGSNFTLKIRSTKLEDSAMYFCASSRTAQPQHFGDGTRLSIL.

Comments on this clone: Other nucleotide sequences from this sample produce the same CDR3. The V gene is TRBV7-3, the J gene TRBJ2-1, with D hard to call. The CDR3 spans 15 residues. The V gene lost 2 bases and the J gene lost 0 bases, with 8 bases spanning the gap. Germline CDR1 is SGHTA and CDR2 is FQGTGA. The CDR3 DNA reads TGTGCCAGCAGCTTAGCGGCCAGCTCCTACAATGAGCAGTTCTTC. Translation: CASSLAASSYNEQFF.

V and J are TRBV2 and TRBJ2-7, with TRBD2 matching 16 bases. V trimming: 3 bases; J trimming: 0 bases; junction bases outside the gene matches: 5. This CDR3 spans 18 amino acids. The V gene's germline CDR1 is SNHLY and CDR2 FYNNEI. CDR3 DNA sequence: TGTGCCAGCAGTGAGACCGGGACTAGCGGGAGGGCCTCCTACGAGCAGTACTTC. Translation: CASSETGTSGRASYEQYF.